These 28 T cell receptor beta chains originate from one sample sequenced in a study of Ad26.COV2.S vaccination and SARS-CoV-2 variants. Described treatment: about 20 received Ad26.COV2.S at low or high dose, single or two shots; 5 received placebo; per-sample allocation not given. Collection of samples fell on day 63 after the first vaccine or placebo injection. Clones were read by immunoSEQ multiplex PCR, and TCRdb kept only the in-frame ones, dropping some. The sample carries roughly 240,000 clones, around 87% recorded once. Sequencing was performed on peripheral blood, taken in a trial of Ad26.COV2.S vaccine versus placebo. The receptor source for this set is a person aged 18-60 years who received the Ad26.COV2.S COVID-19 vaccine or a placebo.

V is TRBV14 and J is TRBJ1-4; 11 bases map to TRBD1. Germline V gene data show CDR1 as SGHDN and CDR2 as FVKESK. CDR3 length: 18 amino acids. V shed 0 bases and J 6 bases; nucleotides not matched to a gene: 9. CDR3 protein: CASSQDWGQGDEDEKLFF. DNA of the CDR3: TGTGCCAGCAGCCAAGATTGGGGACAGGGGGATGAGGATGAAAAACTGTTTTTT.

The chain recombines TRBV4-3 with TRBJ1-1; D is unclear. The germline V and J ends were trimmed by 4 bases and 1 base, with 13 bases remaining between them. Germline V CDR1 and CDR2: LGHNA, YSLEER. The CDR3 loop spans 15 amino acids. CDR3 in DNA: TGCGCCAGCAGCCCGTGGCAGAACTGGAACACTGAAGCTTTCTTT. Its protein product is CASSPWQNWNTEAFF.

In nucleotides, the CDR3 is TGTGCCAGCAGTTACCCGCAGGGGGAGACCCAGTACTTC. Its protein product is CASSYPQGETQYF. V gene TRBV6-5 combines with J gene TRBJ2-5; D might be TRBD1 (6 bases). Trimming shortened V by 2 bases and J by 5 bases, and 9 bases separated the two germline ends. CDR3 length: 13 residues. Germline lookup yields CDR1 MNHEY and CDR2 SVGAGI.

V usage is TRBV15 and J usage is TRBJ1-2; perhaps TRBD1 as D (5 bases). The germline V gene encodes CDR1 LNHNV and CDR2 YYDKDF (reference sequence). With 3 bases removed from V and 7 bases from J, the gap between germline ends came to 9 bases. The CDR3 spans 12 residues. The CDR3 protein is CATSRSGGGYTF. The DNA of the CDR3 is TGTGCCACCAGCAGGTCTGGGGGTGGCTACACCTTC. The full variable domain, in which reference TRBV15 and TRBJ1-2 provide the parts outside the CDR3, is DAMVIQNPRYQVTQFGKPVTLSCSQTLNHNVMYWYQQKSSQAPKLLFHYYDKDFNNEADTPDNFQSRRPNTSFCFLDIRSPGLGDTAMYLCATSRSGGGYTFGSGTRLTVV.

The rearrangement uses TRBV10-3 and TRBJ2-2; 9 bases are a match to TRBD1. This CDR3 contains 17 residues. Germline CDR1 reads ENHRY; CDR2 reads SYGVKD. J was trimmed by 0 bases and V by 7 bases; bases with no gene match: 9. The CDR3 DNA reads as TGTGCCATCAACACCGGGACAGGGTTTACGAACACCGGGGAGCTGTTTTTT. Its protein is CAINTGTGFTNTGELFF.

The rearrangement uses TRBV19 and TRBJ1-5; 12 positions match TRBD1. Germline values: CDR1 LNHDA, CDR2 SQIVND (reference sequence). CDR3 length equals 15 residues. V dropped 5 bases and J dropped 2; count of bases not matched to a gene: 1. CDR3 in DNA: TGTGCCAGTAGTGGGACAGGGGGCCGCAATCAGCCCCAGCATTTT. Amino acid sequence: CASSGTGGRNQPQHF.

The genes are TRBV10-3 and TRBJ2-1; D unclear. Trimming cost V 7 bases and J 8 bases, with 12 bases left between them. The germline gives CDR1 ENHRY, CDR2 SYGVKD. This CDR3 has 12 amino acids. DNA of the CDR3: TGTGCCATCACTACAGACCGACATGAGCAGTTCTTC. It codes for CAITTDRHEQFF.

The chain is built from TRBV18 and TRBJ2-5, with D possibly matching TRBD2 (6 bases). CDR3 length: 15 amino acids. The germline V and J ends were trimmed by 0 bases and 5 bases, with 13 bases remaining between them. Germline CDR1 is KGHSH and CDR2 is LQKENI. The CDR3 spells CASSPPGLLRETQYF. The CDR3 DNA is TGTGCCAGCTCACCACCGGGACTCCTTCGGGAGACCCAGTACTTC.

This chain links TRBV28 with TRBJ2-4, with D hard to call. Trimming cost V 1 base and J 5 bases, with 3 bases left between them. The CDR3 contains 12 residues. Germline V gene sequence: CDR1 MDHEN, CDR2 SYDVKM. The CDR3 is CASSLLENIQYF. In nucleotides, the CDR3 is TGTGCCAGCAGTTTATTGGAAAACATTCAGTACTTC. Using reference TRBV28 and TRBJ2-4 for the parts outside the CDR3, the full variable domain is DVKVTQSSRYLVKRTGEKVFLECVQDMDHENMFWYRQDPGLGLRLIYFSYDVKMKEKGDIPEGYSVSREKKERFSLILESASTNQTSMYLCASSLLENIQYFGAGTRLSVL.

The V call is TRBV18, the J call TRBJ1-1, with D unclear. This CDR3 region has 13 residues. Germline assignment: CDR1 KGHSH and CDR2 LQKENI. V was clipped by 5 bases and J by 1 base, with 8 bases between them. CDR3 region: CASSSKPNTEAFF. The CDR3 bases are TGTGCCAGCTCATCCAAACCGAACACTGAAGCTTTCTTT. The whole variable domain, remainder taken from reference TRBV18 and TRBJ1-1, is NAGVMQNPRHLVRRRGQEARLRCSPMKGHSHVYWYRQLPEEGLKFMVYLQKENIIDESGMPKERFSAEFPKEGPSILRIQQVVRGDSAAYFCASSSKPNTEAFFGQGTRLTVV.

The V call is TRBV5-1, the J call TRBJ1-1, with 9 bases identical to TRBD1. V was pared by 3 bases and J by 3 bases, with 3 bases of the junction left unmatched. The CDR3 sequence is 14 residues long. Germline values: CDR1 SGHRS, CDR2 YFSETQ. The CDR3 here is CASSSDRGDTEAFF. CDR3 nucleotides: TGCGCCAGCAGCTCCGACAGGGGGGACACTGAAGCTTTCTTT.

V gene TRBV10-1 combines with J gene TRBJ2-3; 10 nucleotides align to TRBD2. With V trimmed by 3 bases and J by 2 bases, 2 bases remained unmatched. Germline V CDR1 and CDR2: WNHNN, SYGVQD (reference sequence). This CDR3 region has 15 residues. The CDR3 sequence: CASSDSGGPTDTQYF. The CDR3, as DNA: TGCGCCAGCAGTGATAGCGGGGGGCCCACAGATACGCAGTATTTT.

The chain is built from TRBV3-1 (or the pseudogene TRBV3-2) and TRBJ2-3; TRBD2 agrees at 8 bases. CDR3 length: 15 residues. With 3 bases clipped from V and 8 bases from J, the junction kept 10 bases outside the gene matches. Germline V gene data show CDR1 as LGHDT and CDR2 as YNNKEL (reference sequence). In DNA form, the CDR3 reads TGTGCCAGCAGCCACAACCCGTCGGCGGGAGGTACGCAGTATTTT. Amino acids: CASSHNPSAGGTQYF.

This chain's CDR3 is CASKKTGLQETQYF. CDR3 in DNA: TGTGCCAGCAAGAAGACAGGCCTCCAAGAGACCCAGTACTTC. The chain combines TRBV7-2 with TRBJ2-5; D possibly corresponds to TRBD1 (6 bases). The CDR3 is made up of 14 amino acids. The V end lost 7 bases, the J end lost 1 base, and 13 bases lay between the germline ends. Germline-derived CDR1 and CDR2 are SGHTA and FQGNSA.

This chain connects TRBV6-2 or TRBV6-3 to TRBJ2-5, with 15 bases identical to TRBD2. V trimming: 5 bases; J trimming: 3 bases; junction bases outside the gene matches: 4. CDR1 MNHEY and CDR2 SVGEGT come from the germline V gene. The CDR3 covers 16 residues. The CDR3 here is CASSGLAGGKKETQYF. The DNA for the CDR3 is TGTGCCAGCAGTGGACTAGCGGGGGGGAAAAAAGAGACCCAGTACTTC.

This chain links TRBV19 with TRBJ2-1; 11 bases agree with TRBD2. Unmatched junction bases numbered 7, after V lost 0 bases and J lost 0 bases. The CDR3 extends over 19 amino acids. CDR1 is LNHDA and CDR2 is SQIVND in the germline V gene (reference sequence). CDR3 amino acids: CASSIEQLAGVGSYNEQFF. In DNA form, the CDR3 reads TGTGCCAGTAGTATAGAGCAACTAGCGGGGGTAGGCTCCTACAATGAGCAGTTCTTC.

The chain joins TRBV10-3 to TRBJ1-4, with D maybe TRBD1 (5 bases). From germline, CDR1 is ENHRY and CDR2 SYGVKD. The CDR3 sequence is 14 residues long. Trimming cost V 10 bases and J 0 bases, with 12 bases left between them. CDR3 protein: CATGDPATNEKLFF. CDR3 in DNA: TGTGCCACCGGGGACCCTGCAACTAATGAAAAACTGTTTTTT.

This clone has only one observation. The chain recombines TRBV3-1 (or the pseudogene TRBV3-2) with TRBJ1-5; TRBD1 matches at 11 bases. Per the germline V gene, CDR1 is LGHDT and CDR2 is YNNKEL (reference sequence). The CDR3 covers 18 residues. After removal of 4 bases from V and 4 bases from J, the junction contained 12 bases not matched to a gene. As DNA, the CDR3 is TGTGCCAGCAGCCCTTCGCGGAGGACAGGGGGCTGGAATCAGCCCCAGCATTTT. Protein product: CASSPSRRTGGWNQPQHF.

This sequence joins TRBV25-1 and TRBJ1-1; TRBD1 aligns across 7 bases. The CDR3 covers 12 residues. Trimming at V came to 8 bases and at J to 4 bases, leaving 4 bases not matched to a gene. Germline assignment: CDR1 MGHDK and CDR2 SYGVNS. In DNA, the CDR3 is TGTGCCAGCGGAGGGGGCTTCACTGAAGCTTTCTTT. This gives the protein CASGGGFTEAFF.

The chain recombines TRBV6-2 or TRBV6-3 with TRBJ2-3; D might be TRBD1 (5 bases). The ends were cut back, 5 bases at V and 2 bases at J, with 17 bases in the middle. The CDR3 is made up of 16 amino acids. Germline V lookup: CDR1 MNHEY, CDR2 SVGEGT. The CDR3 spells CASSHGAEDPTDTQYF. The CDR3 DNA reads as TGTGCCAGCAGTCATGGGGCCGAGGACCCCACAGATACGCAGTATTTT.

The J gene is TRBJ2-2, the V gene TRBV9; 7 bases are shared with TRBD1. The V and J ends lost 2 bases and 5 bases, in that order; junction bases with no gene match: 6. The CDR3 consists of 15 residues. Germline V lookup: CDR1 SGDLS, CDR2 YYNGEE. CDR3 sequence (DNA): TGTGCCAGCAGCGTGACAGGGTTGGGGACCGGGGAGCTGTTTTTT. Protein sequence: CASSVTGLGTGELFF. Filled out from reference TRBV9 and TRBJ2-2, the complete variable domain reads DSGVTQTPKHLITATGQRVTLRCSPRSGDLSVYWYQQSLDQGLQFLIQYYNGEERAKGNILERFSAQQFPDLHSELNLSSLELGDSALYFCASSVTGLGTGELFFGEGSRLTVL.

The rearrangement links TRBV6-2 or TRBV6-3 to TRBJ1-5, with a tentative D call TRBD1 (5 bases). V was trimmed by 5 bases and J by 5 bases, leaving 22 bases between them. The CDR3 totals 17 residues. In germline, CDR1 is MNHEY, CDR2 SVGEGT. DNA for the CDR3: TGTGCCAGCAGTGACGCGGGGTCAGGGAGGTTTCATCAGCCCCAGCATTTT. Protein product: CASSDAGSGRFHQPQHF.

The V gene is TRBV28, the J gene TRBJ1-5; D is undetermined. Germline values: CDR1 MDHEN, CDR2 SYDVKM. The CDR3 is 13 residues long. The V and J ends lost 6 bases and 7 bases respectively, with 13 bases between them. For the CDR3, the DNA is TGTGCCAGCAGACCCGACCCGAAACAGCCCCAGCATTTT. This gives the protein CASRPDPKQPQHF.

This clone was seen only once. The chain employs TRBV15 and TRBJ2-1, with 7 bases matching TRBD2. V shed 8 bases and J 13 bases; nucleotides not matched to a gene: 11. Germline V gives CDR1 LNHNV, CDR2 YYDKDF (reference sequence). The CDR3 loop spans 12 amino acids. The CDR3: CATAGGTPDQFF. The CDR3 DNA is TGTGCCACCGCCGGGGGGACCCCAGACCAGTTCTTC.

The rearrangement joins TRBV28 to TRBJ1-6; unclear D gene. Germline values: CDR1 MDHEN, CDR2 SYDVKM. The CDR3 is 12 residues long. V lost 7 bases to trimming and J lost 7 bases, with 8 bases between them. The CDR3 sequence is CASIHTNSPLHF. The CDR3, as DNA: TGTGCCAGCATCCACACGAATTCACCCCTCCACTTT. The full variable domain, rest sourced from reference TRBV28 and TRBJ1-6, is DVKVTQSSRYLVKRTGEKVFLECVQDMDHENMFWYRQDPGLGLRLIYFSYDVKMKEKGDIPEGYSVSREKKERFSLILESASTNQTSMYLCASIHTNSPLHFGNGTRLTVT.

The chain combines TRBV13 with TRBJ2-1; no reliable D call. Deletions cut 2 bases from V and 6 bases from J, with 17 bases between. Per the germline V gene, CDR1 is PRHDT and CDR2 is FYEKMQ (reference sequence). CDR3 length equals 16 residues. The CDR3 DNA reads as TGTGCCAGCAGCTTAACGGTCCAGACTTATCGCAATGAGCAGTTCTTC. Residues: CASSLTVQTYRNEQFF.

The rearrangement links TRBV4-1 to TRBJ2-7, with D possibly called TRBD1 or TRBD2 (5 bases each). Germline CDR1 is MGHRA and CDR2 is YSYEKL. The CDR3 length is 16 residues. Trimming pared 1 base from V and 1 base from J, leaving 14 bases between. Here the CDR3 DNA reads TGCGCCAGCAGCCAAGGGGAGACAGCACCGTCCTACGAGCAGTACTTC. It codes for CASSQGETAPSYEQYF.

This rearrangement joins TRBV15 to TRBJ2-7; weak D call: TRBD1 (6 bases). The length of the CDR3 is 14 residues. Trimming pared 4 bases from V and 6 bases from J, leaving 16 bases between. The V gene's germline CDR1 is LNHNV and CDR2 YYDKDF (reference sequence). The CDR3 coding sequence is TGTGCCACCAGCACCCCGGGACACCGAAGCGAGCAGTACTTC. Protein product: CATSTPGHRSEQYF.